This TCR beta chain came from a study of blood T cell repertoires in COVID-19. Source study methods: Using reference gene primer amplification, nucleated cell counts were estimated. Sequenced by immunoSEQ multiplex PCR; TCRdb stores in-frame clones only, minus some. Clone size and the V and J calls come from that table; the DNA yielded D and trimming. This table holds about 370,000 clones, 75% to 90% found once. Cohort 3 donors were reported recovered after two negative PCRs, clearance, or symptom resolution. The receptor was isolated from a man aged 18 to 35 who had recovered from COVID-19. Sequencing was carried out using PBMCs or T cells enriched from blood (not recorded which).

The CDR3 DNA is TGCGCCAGTAGTAAATCACAGGTCCTCAATCAGCCCCAGCATTTT. This encodes CASSKSQVLNQPQHF. This chain joins TRBV10-1 and TRBJ1-5; TRBD1 might be the D (5 bases). The CDR3 extends over 15 amino acids. CDR1 is WNHNN, CDR2 SYGVQD, per germline (reference sequence). V lost 9 bases and J 3 bases, leaving 18 bases between the germline ends.